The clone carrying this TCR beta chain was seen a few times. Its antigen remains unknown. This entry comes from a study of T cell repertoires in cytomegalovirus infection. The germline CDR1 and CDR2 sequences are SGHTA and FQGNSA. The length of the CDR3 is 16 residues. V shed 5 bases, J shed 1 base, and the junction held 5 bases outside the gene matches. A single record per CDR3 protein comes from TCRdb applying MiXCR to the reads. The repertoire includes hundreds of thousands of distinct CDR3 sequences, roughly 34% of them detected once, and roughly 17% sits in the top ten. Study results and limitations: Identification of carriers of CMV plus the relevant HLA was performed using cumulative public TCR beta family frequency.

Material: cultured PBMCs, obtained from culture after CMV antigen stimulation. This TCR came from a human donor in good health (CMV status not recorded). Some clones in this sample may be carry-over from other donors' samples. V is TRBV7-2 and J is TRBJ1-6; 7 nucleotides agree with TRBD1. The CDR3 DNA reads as TGTGCCAGCAGCACGGACAGGAGGTCCTATAATTCACCCCTCCACTTT. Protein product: CASSTDRRSYNSPLHF.